This TCR beta chain was observed in a study of vaccination and CD4 T cells after COVID-19. This clonotype was detected only once. Its antigen remains unknown. Trimming left V 0 bases short and J 3 bases short, with 15 bases between. CDR3 length equals 17 residues. Germline lookup yields CDR1 SGHVS and CDR2 FQNEAQ. Sequenced with the Oncomine TCR Beta short-read assay was DNA taken from cultured CD4+ T cells. MiXCR, run by TCRdb on the PCR reads, gives a single entry per CDR3 protein. This sample has approximately 11,000 distinct CDR3 sequences, with about 74% found just once. Treatment indicated: approximately 9-day PBMC culture with coronavirus spike peptide pools or control peptides (ViraFEST assay).

This chain links TRBV7-8 with TRBJ1-5, with unresolved D. What was sequenced was CD4+ T cells from blood, cultured in vitro. This receptor was taken from a human donor who had recovered from COVID-19. Here the CDR3 reads CASSLASGSAPNQPQHF. The CDR3 coding sequence is TGTGCCAGCAGCTTAGCCTCGGGCAGTGCCCCCAATCAGCCCCAGCATTTT. Full variable domain (remainder filled in from reference TRBV7-8 and TRBJ1-5): GAGVSQSPRYKVAKRGQDVALRCDPISGHVSLFWYQQALGQGPEFLTYFQNEAQLDKSGLPSDRFFAERPEGSVSTLKIQRTQQEDSAVYLCASSLASGSAPNQPQHFGDGTRLSIL.